This T cell receptor beta chain was identified in a study of shared clonotypes between healthy human individuals. The repertoire was sequenced with immunoSEQ multiplex PCR; TCRdb's copy has only in-frame clones and lacks some. The data contain millions of clones, approximately 94% of them singletons. This CDR3 has 14 amino acids. In germline, CDR1 is ENHRY, CDR2 SYGVKD. The ends were cut back, 3 bases at V and 0 bases at J, with 9 bases in the middle. CD45RO-negative CD8 cells positively selected for CCR7 made up the naive population, which excluded terminally differentiated effector memory CD45RA+ cells. This clone was picked up one time.

The chain uses TRBV10-3 and TRBJ2-7; no firm D call. The sequencing sample was made of naive CD8+ T cells sorted from blood. The sequence was collected from a man aged 18-30 years in good health. For the CDR3, the DNA is TGTGCCATCAGTGAATCGAGAAGCTCCTACGAGCAGTACTTC. Translated: CAISESRSSYEQYF.